This TCR beta chain was observed in a study of cytomegalovirus exposure and HLA in healthy donors. Study-wide points: Near-uniform donor sequencing depth was presumed by presence/absence analyses. Sequencing likely produced, as an artifact, a cluster of highly shared sequence variants.

13 Jbeta primers and 60 Vbeta primers were used for the PCR. The data were produced by immunoSEQ multiplex PCR, yet TCRdb's version contains in-frame clones alone and is incomplete. Of 130,000 or so clones in the sample, around 75% were seen once. This CDR3 has 14 amino acids. Trimming removed 7 bases from V and 12 bases from J; junction bases left unmatched: 11. From germline, CDR1 is MDHEN and CDR2 SYDVKM. This clone has just a few counts. Antigen specificity is unknown. The rearrangement links TRBV28 to TRBJ1-4; 10 bases line up with TRBD1. This clonotype was sampled from a man aged 25 to 45 in good health and CMV-seronegative. The source material was PBMCs. The CDR3 sequence is CASTNDRGRGQLFF. CDR3 nucleotides: TGTGCCAGCACCAACGACAGGGGGCGCGGTCAACTGTTTTTT.